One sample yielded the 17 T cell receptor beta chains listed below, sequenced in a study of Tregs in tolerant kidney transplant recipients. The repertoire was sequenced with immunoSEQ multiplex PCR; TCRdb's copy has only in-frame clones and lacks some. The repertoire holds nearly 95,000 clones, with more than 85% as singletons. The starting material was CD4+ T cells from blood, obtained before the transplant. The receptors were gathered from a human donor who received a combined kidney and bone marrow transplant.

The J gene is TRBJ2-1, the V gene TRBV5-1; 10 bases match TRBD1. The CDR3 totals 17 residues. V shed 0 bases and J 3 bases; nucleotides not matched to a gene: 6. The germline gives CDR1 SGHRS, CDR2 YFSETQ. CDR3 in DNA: TGCGCCAGCAGCTTGGCCGTGGGGGACAGGGGCTACAATGAGCAGTTCTTC. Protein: CASSLAVGDRGYNEQFF.

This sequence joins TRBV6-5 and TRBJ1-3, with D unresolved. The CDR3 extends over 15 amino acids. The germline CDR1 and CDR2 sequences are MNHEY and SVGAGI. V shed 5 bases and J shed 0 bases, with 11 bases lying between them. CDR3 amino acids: CASSRFTSSGNTIYF. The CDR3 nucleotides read TGTGCCAGCAGTAGATTTACCAGCTCTGGAAACACCATATATTTT.

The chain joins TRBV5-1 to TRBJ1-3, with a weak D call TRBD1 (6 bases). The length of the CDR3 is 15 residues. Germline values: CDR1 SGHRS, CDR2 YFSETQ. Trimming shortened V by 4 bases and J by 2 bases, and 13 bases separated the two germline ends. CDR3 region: CASSPTDSAGNTIYF. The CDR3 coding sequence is TGCGCCAGCAGCCCTACGGACAGTGCTGGAAACACCATATATTTT. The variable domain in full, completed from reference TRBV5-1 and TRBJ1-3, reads KAGVTQTPRYLIKTRGQQVTLSCSPISGHRSVSWYQQTPGQGLQFLFEYFSETQRNKGNFPGRFSGRQFSNSRSEMNVSTLELGDSALYLCASSPTDSAGNTIYFGEGSWLTVV.

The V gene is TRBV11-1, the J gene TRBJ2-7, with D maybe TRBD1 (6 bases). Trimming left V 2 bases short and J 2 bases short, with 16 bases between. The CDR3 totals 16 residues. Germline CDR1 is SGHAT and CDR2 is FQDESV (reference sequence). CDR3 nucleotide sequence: TGTGCCAGCAGCTTACAGGGGCCAGGTTACCCCTACGAGCAGTACTTC. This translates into CASSLQGPGYPYEQYF.

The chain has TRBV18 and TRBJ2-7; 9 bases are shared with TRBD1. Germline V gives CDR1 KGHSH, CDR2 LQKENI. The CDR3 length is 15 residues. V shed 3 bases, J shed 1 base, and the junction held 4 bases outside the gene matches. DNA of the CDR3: TGTGCCAGCTCACCCGGGACAGGGAAATCCTACGAGCAGTACTTC. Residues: CASSPGTGKSYEQYF. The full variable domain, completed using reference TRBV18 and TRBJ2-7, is NAGVMQNPRHLVRRRGQEARLRCSPMKGHSHVYWYRQLPEEGLKFMVYLQKENIIDESGMPKERFSAEFPKEGPSILRIQQVVRGDSAAYFCASSPGTGKSYEQYFGPGTRLTVT.

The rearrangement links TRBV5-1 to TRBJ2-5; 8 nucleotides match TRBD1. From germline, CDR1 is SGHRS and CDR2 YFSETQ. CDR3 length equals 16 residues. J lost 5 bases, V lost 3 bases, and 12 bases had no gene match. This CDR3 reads CASSSGLRGLEETQYF. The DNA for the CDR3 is TGCGCCAGCAGCTCGGGACTCAGGGGGCTGGAGGAGACCCAGTACTTC.

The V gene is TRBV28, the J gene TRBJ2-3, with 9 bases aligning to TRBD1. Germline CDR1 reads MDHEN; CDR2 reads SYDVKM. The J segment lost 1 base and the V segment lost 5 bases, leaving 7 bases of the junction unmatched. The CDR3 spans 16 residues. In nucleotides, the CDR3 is TGTGCCAGCAGTGATCCGGGACAGGGTGGCACAGATACGCAGTATTTT. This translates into CASSDPGQGGTDTQYF.

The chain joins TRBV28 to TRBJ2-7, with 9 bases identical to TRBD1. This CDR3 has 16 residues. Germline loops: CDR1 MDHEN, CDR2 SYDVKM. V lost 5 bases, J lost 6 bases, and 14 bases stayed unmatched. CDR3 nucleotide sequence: TGTGCCAGCAGTCCCGCTCGGGAACAGGGGGCTAGCGAGCAGTACTTC. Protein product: CASSPAREQGASEQYF.

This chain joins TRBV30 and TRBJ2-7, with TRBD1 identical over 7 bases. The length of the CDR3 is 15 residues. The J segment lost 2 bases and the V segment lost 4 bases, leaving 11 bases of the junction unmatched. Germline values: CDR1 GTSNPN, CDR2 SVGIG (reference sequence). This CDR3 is CAWIPLGRGTYEQYF. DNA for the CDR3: TGTGCCTGGATCCCGCTAGGCAGGGGGACCTACGAGCAGTACTTC.

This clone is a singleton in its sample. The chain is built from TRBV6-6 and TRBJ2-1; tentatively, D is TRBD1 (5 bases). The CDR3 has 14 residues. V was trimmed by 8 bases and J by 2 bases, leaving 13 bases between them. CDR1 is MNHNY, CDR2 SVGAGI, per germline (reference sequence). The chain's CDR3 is CASRPRGTYNEQFF. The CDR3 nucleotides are TGTGCCAGCCGCCCTAGGGGAACCTACAATGAGCAGTTCTTC.

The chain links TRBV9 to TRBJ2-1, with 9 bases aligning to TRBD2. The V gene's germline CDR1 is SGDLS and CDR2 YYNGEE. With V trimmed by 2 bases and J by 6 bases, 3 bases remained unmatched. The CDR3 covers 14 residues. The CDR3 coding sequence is TGTGCCAGCAGCGTCGGGACTAGCATCAATGAGCAGTTCTTC. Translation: CASSVGTSINEQFF.

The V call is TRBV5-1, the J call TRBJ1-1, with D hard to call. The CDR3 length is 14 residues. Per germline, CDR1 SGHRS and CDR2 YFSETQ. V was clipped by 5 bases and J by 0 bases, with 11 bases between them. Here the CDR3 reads CASRGGRMNTEAFF. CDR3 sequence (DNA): TGCGCCAGCAGGGGCGGGCGAATGAACACTGAAGCTTTCTTT.

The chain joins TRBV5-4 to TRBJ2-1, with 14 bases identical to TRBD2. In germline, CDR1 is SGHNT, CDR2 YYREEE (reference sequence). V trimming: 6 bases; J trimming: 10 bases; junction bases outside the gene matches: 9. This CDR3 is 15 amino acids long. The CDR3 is CASTAGTSGRREQFF. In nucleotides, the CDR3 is TGTGCCAGCACCGCCGGGACTAGCGGGAGAAGGGAGCAGTTCTTC.

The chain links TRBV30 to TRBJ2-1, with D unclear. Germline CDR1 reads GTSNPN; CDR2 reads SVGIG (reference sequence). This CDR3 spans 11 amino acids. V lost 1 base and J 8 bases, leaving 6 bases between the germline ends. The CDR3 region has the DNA TGTGCCTGGAGTGCGAGTCATGAGCAGTTCTTC. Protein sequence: CAWSASHEQFF.

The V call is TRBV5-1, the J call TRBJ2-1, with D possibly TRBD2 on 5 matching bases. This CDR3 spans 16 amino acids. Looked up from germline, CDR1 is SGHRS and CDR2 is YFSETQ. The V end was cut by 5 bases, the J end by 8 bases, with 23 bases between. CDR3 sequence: CASRYDLLRTGDEQFF. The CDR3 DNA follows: TGCGCCAGCAGGTACGATCTCCTGAGGACTGGGGATGAGCAGTTCTTC.

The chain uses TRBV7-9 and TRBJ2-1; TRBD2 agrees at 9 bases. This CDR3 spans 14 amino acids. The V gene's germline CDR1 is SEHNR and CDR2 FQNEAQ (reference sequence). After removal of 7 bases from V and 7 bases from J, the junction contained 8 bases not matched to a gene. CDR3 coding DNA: TGTGCCAGCAACATAGCGGGAGCGGGGAATGAGCAGTTCTTC. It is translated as CASNIAGAGNEQFF.

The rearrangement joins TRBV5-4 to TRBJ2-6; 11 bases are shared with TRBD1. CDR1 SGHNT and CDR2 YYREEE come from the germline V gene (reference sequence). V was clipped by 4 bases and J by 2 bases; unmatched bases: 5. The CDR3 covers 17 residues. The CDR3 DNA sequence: TGTGCCAGCAGCCCCGGACAGGGGGCGCCTGGGGCCAACGTCCTGACTTTC. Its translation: CASSPGQGAPGANVLTF.